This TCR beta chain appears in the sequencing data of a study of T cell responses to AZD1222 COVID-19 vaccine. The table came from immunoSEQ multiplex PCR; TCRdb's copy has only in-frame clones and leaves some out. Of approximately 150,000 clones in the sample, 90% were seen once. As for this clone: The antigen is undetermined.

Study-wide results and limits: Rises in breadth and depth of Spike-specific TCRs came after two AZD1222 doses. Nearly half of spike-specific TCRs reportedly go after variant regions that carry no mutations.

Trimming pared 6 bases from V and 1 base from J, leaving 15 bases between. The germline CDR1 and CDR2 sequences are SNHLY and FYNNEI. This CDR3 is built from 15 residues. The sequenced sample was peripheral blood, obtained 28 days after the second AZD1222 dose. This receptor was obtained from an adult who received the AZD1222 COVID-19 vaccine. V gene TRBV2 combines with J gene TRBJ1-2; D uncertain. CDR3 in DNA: TGTGCCAGCAGGCCCCGATTAACTTATAACTATGGCTACACCTTC. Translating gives CASRPRLTYNYGYTF.